This record concerns one T cell receptor beta chain sequence. The antigen is unknown. The study ran its PCR with 60 Vbeta and 13 Jbeta primers. The method was immunoSEQ multiplex PCR; TCRdb's version includes in-frame clones alone and lacks a portion of them. The repertoire includes more than 200,000 clones, 83% of them detected once, and just over 1.4% sits in the top ten. The data are from a study of cytomegalovirus exposure and HLA in healthy donors. Looked up from germline, CDR1 is SGDLS and CDR2 is YYNGEE. This CDR3 spans 16 amino acids. With V trimmed by 4 bases and J by 7 bases, 11 bases remained unmatched. Study-wide results and caveats: Across donors, presence/absence analyses took sequencing depth to be roughly uniform. Later analysis identified several of the most significant clusters that appeared linked to common viral pathogens. Many donors carried some public TCRs, although rarity characterized most TCR sequences.

The chain carries TRBV9 and TRBJ2-1; 10 nucleotides agree with TRBD2. The sequence derives from a girl aged 5 to 17 in good health and CMV-seronegative. Specimen: PBMCs. As DNA, the CDR3 is TGTGCCAGCAGCTCCTCCGGGACTAGCGCGTCGAATGAGCAGTTCTTC. Its protein is CASSSSGTSASNEQFF. The whole variable domain, remainder taken from reference TRBV9 and TRBJ2-1, is DSGVTQTPKHLITATGQRVTLRCSPRSGDLSVYWYQQSLDQGLQFLIQYYNGEERAKGNILERFSAQQFPDLHSELNLSSLELGDSALYFCASSSSGTSASNEQFFGPGTRLTVL.